This T cell receptor beta chain was sequenced in a study of control samples from healthy donors and cancer patients. The CDR3 consists of 13 residues. J lost 6 bases, V lost 9 bases, and 6 bases had no gene match. Germline V lookup: CDR1 LNHDA, CDR2 SQIVND (reference sequence). Sequencing used immunoSEQ multiplex PCR; TCRdb keeps in-frame clones, though not all of them. The sample lists about 150,000 clones; 93% were seen once. The chain recombines TRBV19 with TRBJ1-3; 9 bases are a match to TRBD1. This receptor was obtained from a man aged 18 to 29 in good health. The sequenced sample was blood. In nucleotides, the CDR3 is TGTGCCAGCCGGGGACAGGGTGTAAACACCATATATTTT. This translates into CASRGQGVNTIYF.